The 12 T cell receptor beta chains reported below all come from one sample, sequenced in a study of technical replicates of blood from several donors (dated by TCRdb to the late 2010s). Libraries came from the immunoSEQ multiplex PCR assay. What TCRdb holds here is the immuneACCESS table cut down to in-frame rearrangements. Part of the clones is not present; checked against another copy, under half of the missing clones reflect an unresolved V gene, and the others are unexplained. The sample has about 12,000 clones on record, just under 95% of them singletons. 7.2% of the sample is held by the ten biggest clonotypes. The sequenced sample consisted of PBMCs. The receptors shown here come from a human donor in good health.

The J gene is TRBJ2-5, the V gene TRBV6-6, with TRBD2 identical over 8 bases. The V gene end was trimmed by 4 bases and the J gene end by 4 bases; junction bases not matched to a gene: 11. Germline V CDR1 and CDR2: MNHNY, SVGAGI (reference sequence). This CDR3 contains 16 residues. The CDR3 nucleotides read TGTGCCAGCAGTTCCCGGGGGGGGAAGGGTGGAGAGACCCAGTACTTC. Translating gives CASSSRGGKGGETQYF.

V gene TRBV11-3 combines with J gene TRBJ2-2; a weak D match, TRBD1 (6 bases). The CDR3 has 15 residues. Germline CDR1 SGHNT, CDR2 YENEEA. Trimming pared 5 bases from V and 0 bases from J, leaving 10 bases between. CDR3 loop: CASSPRTANTGELFF. The DNA for the CDR3 is TGTGCCAGCAGCCCAAGGACAGCGAACACCGGGGAGCTGTTTTTT.

This clone was counted once. The V and J genes are TRBV19 and TRBJ2-7, with D unclear. The CDR3 spans 13 residues. CDR1 is LNHDA, CDR2 SQIVND, per germline (reference sequence). V shed 2 bases and J shed 2 bases, with 7 bases lying between them. CDR3 DNA: TGTGCCAGTAGTATAAGCGTAACCTACGAGCAGTACTTC. Its protein is CASSISVTYEQYF.

V usage is TRBV11-3 and J usage is TRBJ2-7; the D is unclear. V was cut by 3 bases and J by 0 bases, with 9 bases left in between. The germline CDR1 and CDR2 sequences are SGHNT and YENEEA. The CDR3 sequence is 14 residues long. DNA for the CDR3: TGTGCCAGCAGCTTTGACACTGGCTCCTACGAGCAGTACTTC. Translation: CASSFDTGSYEQYF.

The V and J genes are TRBV6-5 and TRBJ1-4; no clear D. Trimming cost V 4 bases and J 7 bases, with 16 bases left between them. The CDR3 consists of 15 residues. Germline-derived CDR1 and CDR2 are MNHEY and SVGAGI. The CDR3 reads CASSSTAPAGEKLFF. The CDR3 DNA follows: TGTGCCAGCAGTTCCACCGCCCCCGCGGGTGAAAAACTGTTTTTT.

The chain links TRBV9 to TRBJ1-2; possible D gene TRBD1, 6 bases. The CDR3 has 16 amino acids. V was trimmed by 0 bases and J by 5 bases, leaving 17 bases between them. The germline V gene encodes CDR1 SGDLS and CDR2 YYNGEE. CDR3 sequence reads: CASSVGGGGQTYGYTF. The CDR3 DNA sequence: TGTGCCAGCAGCGTAGGTGGTGGAGGACAGACATATGGCTACACCTTC.

This clone was found once. The chain couples TRBV27 to TRBJ2-7; 7 bases fit TRBD2. With V trimmed by 2 bases and J by 1 base, 8 bases remained unmatched. Germline lookup yields CDR1 MNHEY and CDR2 SMNVEV (reference sequence). CDR3 length: 16 residues. The CDR3 sequence is CASSLRPSGGSYEQYF. The CDR3 DNA reads TGTGCCAGCAGTTTACGCCCTAGCGGAGGTTCCTACGAGCAGTACTTC.

The chain couples TRBV18 to TRBJ1-5, with D unresolved. Trimming took off 1 base at V and 3 bases at J, with 10 bases between the two ends. The CDR3 runs 15 residues. The germline gives CDR1 KGHSH, CDR2 LQKENI. CDR3 sequence (DNA): TGTGCCAGCTCACCACAATCTGGGCTCAATCAGCCCCAGCATTTT. Translation: CASSPQSGLNQPQHF.

The V and J genes are TRBV29-1 and TRBJ2-3; 12 bases match TRBD2. CDR1 and CDR2 from the germline V gene are SQVTM and ANQGSEA. CDR3 length: 15 amino acids. V lost 4 bases, J lost 0 bases, and 2 bases stayed unmatched. CDR3 coding DNA: TGCAGCGTTGCCGGGACTAGCGGGAGCACAGATACGCAGTATTTT. The encoded protein is CSVAGTSGSTDTQYF.

The rearrangement uses TRBV6-1 and TRBJ1-1; 7 bases fit TRBD1. Looked up from germline, CDR1 is MNHNS and CDR2 is SASEGT. This CDR3 has 14 amino acids. The junction had 6 bases not matched to a gene; V was cut back by 7 bases and J by 1 base. The CDR3 DNA follows: TGTGCCAGCAAGGGCGACAGGGAGAACACTGAAGCTTTCTTT. Translated, it gives CASKGDRENTEAFF.

This chain joins TRBV2 and TRBJ2-1; 14 bases map to TRBD2. Trimming at V came to 7 bases and at J to 6 bases, leaving 8 bases not matched to a gene. The germline gives CDR1 SNHLY, CDR2 FYNNEI. The CDR3 loop spans 16 amino acids. CDR3 region: CASIASGTSGSNEQFF. The CDR3 DNA reads TGTGCCAGCATAGCGAGCGGGACTAGCGGGAGCAATGAGCAGTTCTTC.

The chain has TRBV2 and TRBJ2-7; 9 bases match TRBD1. This CDR3 contains 14 residues. J gave up 3 bases and V 6 bases, and 6 bases lay outside the gene matches. Germline CDR1 SNHLY, CDR2 FYNNEI. This CDR3 is CASRGQGRFYEQYF. DNA for the CDR3: TGTGCCAGCAGGGGACAGGGTCGGTTCTACGAGCAGTACTTC.